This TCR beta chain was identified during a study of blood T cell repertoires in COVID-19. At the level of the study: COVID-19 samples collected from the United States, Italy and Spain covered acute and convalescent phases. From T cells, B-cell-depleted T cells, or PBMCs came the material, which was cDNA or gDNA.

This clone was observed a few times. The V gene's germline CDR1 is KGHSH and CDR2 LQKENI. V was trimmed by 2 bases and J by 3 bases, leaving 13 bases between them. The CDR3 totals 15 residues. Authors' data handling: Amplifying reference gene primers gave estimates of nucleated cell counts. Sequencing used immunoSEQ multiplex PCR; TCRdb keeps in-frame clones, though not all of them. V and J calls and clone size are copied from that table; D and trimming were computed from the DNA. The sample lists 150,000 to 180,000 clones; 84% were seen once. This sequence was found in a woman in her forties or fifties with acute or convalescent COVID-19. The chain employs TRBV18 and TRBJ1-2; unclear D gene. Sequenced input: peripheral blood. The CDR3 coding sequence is TGTGCCAGCTCACCAGGGCCAAACGGATACTATGGCTACACCTTC. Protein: CASSPGPNGYYGYTF.